Below are 8 T cell receptor beta chains sequenced from a single sample in a study of Graves' ophthalmopathy and Graves' hyperthyroidism. Beta-chain TCR CDR3 regions were amplified from RNA transcripts. Second-round multiplex PCR followed a first-round RT-PCR using HTBI primers. TCRdb reprocessed the multiplex PCR reads via MiXCR and lists one record per CDR3 protein. This table has almost 400,000 distinct CDR3 sequences, approximately 20% appearing once. The sample taken for sequencing was peripheral blood. The receptors shown here come from a woman between 18 and 30 years old with Graves' ophthalmopathy.

The rearrangement joins TRBV6-1 to TRBJ2-7, with 8 positions matching TRBD2. The CDR3 has 15 amino acids. The germline V gene has CDR1 MNHNS and CDR2 SASEGT. The trim removed 6 bases at V and 1 base at J, leaving 8 bases unmatched. CDR3 coding DNA: TGTGCCAGCAGGACTCTTGGACTAGCTTCCTACGAGCAGTACTTC. Translating gives CASRTLGLASYEQYF.

This clonotype was detected ten times or more. The chain employs TRBV7-9 and TRBJ1-5, with D hard to call. V gave up 3 bases and J gave up 2 bases, with 14 bases separating them. The CDR3 extends over 16 amino acids. The germline V gene has CDR1 SEHNR and CDR2 FQNEAQ (reference sequence). CDR3 protein: CASSFTHAGGNQPQHF. CDR3 nucleotide sequence: TGTGCCAGCAGCTTCACTCATGCAGGAGGCAATCAGCCCCAGCATTTT.

The chain links TRBV7-9 to TRBJ2-7; a possible D gene is TRBD2 (5 bases). The CDR3 covers 12 residues. Between the trimmed V and J ends, which lost 5 bases and 6 bases, there was a span of 11 bases. Germline V gene data show CDR1 as SEHNR and CDR2 as FQNEAQ (reference sequence). In DNA form, the CDR3 reads TGTGCCAGCAGCCCTGAGGGTGGCGAGCAGTACTTC. Translating gives CASSPEGGEQYF.

This clonotype was counted a few times. The chain employs TRBV19 and TRBJ1-5; D is unresolved. The CDR3 is 15 amino acids. V lost 0 bases to trimming and J lost 2 bases, with 8 bases between them. The germline gives CDR1 LNHDA, CDR2 SQIVND (reference sequence). CDR3 protein: CASSIDWAGNQPQHF. In DNA, the CDR3 is TGTGCCAGTAGTATAGACTGGGCGGGCAATCAGCCCCAGCATTTT.

This clonotype appeared many times. The V call is TRBV28, the J call TRBJ2-7; D is perhaps TRBD2 (6 bases). Germline V gives CDR1 MDHEN, CDR2 SYDVKM. The CDR3 runs to 12 residues. The V and J ends lost 5 bases and 9 bases respectively, with 14 bases between them. The CDR3 nucleotides read TGTGCCAGCAGTCTACTAGCCGGGAGGCAGTACTTC. This sequence encodes CASSLLAGRQYF.

CDR3 residues: CASSFPTQGEPQPQHF. In DNA, the CDR3 is TGTGCCAGCAGCTTTCCTACACAGGGTGAACCTCAGCCCCAGCATTTT. V is TRBV11-2 and J is TRBJ1-5; a weak D match, TRBD1 (6 bases). The CDR3 spans 16 residues. V lost 3 bases, J lost 6 bases, and 18 bases lay in between. Germline CDR1 and CDR2: SGHAT and FQNNGV.

This clonotype came up many times. The rearrangement uses TRBV7-9 and TRBJ1-1; TRBD1 matches at 8 bases. This CDR3 is built from 15 residues. CDR1 is SEHNR and CDR2 is FQNEAQ in the germline V gene (reference sequence). The ends lost 5 bases at V and 3 bases at J; junction bases unmatched: 8. In DNA form, the CDR3 reads TGTGCCAGCAGCCTAGGACAGGGAAGGTACACTGAAGCTTTCTTT. Encoded protein: CASSLGQGRYTEAFF.

At least ten counts were recorded for this clonotype. This chain connects TRBV6-2 or TRBV6-3 to TRBJ2-7; D is unresolved. Germline loops: CDR1 MNHEY, CDR2 SVGEGT. V was shortened by 6 bases and J by 7 bases, with 13 bases between the two germline ends. This CDR3 region has 12 residues. The CDR3 nucleotides are TGTGCCAGCAGGGACCCCAACCTGGAGCAGTACTTC. Translating gives CASRDPNLEQYF.